This T cell receptor (beta chain) derives from a study of human T cells and chemical hapten exposure. The sample's time point: pre-sensitization, week 0. Treatment defined: therapeutic diphenylcyclopropenone sensitization with weekly scalp DPC. Per germline, CDR1 LGHNA and CDR2 YNFKEQ. The CDR3 spans 14 residues. V lost 6 bases and J lost 7, with 13 bases in between. MiXCR, run by TCRdb on the RACE reads, gives a single entry per CDR3 protein. The table has more than 250,000 distinct CDR3 sequences, about 9.4% seen once. This clonotype was recorded many times. The V call is TRBV4-2, the J call TRBJ1-6; D is perhaps TRBD1 (5 bases). Sequencing used whole blood, obtained in connection with sensitization to the hapten diphenylcyclopropenone (DPC). The clonotype originates from a woman aged 40 to 50 with alopecia areata. Some clones in this sample may be carry-over from other donors' samples. CDR3 sequence reads: CASRTGTSNSPLHF. The CDR3 DNA follows: TGTGCCAGCAGAACCGGGACGAGCAATTCACCCCTCCACTTT.